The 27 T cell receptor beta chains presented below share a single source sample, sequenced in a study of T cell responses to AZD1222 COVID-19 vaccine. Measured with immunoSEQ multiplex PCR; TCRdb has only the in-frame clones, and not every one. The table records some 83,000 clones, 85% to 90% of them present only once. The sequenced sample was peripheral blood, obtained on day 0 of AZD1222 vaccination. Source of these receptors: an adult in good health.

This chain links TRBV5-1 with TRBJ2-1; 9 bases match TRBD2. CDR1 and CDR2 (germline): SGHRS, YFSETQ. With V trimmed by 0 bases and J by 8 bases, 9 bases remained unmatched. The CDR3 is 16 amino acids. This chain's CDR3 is CASSLDLRGGPDEQFF. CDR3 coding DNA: TGCGCCAGCAGCTTGGATCTGCGGGGGGGCCCCGATGAGCAGTTCTTC. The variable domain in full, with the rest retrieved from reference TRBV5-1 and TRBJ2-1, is KAGVTQTPRYLIKTRGQQVTLSCSPISGHRSVSWYQQTPGQGLQFLFEYFSETQRNKGNFPGRFSGRQFSNSRSEMNVSTLELGDSALYLCASSLDLRGGPDEQFFGPGTRLTVL.

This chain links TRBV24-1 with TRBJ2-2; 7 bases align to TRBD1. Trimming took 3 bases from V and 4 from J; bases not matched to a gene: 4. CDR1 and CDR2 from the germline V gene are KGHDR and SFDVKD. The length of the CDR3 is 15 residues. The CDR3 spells CATSDPGQPTGELFF. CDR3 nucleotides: TGTGCCACCAGTGATCCGGGACAGCCCACCGGGGAGCTGTTTTTT.

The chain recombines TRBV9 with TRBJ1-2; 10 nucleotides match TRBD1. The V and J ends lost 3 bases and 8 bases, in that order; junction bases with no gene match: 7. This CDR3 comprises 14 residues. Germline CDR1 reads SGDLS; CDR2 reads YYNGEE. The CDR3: CASSARQGAEGYTF. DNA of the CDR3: TGTGCCAGCAGCGCCAGACAGGGGGCGGAAGGCTACACCTTC.

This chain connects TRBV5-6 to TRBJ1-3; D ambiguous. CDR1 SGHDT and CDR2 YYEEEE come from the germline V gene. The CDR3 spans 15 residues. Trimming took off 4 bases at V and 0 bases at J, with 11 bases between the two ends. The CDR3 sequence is CASSVGVRSGNTIYF. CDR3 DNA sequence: TGTGCCAGCAGCGTCGGAGTCCGCTCTGGAAACACCATATATTTT.

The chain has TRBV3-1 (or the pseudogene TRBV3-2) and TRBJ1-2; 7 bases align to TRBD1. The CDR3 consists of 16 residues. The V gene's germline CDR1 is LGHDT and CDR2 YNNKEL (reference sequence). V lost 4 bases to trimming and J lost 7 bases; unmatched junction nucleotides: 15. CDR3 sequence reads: CASSPQGRVGFFGYTF. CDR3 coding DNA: TGTGCCAGCAGCCCACAGGGGAGGGTGGGTTTTTTTGGCTACACCTTC.

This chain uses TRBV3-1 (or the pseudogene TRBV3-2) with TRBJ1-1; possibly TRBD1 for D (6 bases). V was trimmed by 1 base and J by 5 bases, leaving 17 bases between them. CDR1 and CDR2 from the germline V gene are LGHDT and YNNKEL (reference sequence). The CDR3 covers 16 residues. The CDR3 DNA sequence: TGTGCCAGCAGCCAAGGAACGGGGGGCGGGTGGACTGAAGCTTTCTTT. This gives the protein CASSQGTGGGWTEAFF.

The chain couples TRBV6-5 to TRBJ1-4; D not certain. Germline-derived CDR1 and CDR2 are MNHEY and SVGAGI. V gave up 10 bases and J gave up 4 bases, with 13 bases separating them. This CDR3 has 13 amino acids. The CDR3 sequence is CATRRGINEKLFF. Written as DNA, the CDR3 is TGTGCCACCCGGAGAGGGATTAATGAAAAACTGTTTTTT.

The CDR3 loop reads CASSPGTGETGELFF. CDR3 sequence (DNA): TGCGCCAGCAGCCCCGGGACAGGGGAAACCGGGGAGCTGTTTTTT. The rearrangement joins TRBV4-3 to TRBJ2-2, with 10 bases lining up with TRBD1. Per the germline V gene, CDR1 is LGHNA and CDR2 is YSLEER. V lost 4 bases to trimming and J lost 5 bases; unmatched junction nucleotides: 4. The CDR3 spans 15 residues.

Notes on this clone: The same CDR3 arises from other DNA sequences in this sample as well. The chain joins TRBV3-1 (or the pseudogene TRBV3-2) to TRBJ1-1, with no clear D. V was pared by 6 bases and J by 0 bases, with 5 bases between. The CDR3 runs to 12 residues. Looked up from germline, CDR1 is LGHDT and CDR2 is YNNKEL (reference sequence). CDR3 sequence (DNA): TGTGCCAGCAGTCAGATGAACACTGAAGCTTTCTTT. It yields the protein CASSQMNTEAFF.

CDR3 residues: CASSLGLAGEGDTQYF. Here the CDR3 DNA reads TGTGCCAGCAGCTTAGGACTAGCGGGGGAGGGAGATACGCAGTATTTT. The chain carries TRBV11-3 and TRBJ2-3, with TRBD2 identical over 12 bases. Germline lookup yields CDR1 SGHNT and CDR2 YENEEA. With V trimmed by 1 base and J by 5 bases, 4 bases remained unmatched. CDR3 size: 16 residues.

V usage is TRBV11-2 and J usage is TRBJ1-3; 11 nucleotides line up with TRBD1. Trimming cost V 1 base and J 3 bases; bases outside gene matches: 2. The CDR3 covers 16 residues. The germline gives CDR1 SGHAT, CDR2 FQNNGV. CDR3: CASSLVGQGDGNTIYF. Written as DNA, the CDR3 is TGTGCCAGCAGCTTAGTGGGACAGGGGGATGGAAACACCATATATTTT.

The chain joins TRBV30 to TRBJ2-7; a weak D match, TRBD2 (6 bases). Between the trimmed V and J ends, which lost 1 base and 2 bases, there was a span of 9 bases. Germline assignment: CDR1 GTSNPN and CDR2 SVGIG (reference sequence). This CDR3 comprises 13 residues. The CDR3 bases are TGTGCCTGGAGTGAAGGCGGGGCCTACGAGCAGTACTTC. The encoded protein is CAWSEGGAYEQYF.

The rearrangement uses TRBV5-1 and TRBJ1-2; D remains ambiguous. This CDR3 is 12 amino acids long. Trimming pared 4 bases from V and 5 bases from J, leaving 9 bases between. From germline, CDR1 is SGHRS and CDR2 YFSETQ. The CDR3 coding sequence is TGCGCCAGCAGCCCCGGACGGTATGGCTACACCTTC. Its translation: CASSPGRYGYTF.

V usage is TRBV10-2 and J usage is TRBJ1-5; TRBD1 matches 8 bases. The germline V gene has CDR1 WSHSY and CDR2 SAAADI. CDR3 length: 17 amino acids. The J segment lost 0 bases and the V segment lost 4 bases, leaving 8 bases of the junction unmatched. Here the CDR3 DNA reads TGCGCCAGCAGTGTCACAGGGGGTAGTACTAGCAATCAGCCCCAGCATTTT. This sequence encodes CASSVTGGSTSNQPQHF.

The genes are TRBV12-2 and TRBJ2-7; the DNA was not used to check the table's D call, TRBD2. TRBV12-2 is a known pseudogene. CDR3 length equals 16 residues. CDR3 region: CASRFGVLTGYYEQYF. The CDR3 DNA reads TGTGCAAGTCGCTTCGGGGTACTCACTGGGTACTACGAGCAGTACTTC.

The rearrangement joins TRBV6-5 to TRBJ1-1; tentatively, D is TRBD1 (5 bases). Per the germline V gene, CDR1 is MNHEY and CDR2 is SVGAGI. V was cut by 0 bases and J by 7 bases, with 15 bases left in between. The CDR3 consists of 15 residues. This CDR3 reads CASSYSRVLGGEAFF. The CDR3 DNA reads TGTGCCAGCAGTTACTCGAGGGTGCTCGGGGGTGAAGCTTTCTTT.

CDR3 coding DNA: TGCGCCAGCAGCTTGTCGTGGGGAGGAGATGAGCAGTTCTTC. Translated, it gives CASSLSWGGDEQFF. The chain links TRBV5-1 to TRBJ2-1, with D perhaps TRBD2 (6 bases). The CDR3 consists of 14 residues. Germline values: CDR1 SGHRS, CDR2 YFSETQ. Trimming removed 1 base at V and 8 bases at J, with 13 bases between.

For the CDR3, the DNA is TGTGCCAGTAGTATAGTCGGCCTTAACTATGGCTACACCTTC. As protein: CASSIVGLNYGYTF. The chain has TRBV19 and TRBJ1-2; D remains unclear. Trimming took off 1 base at V and 1 base at J, with 7 bases between the two ends. CDR1 is LNHDA, CDR2 SQIVND, per germline (reference sequence). The CDR3 has 14 residues.

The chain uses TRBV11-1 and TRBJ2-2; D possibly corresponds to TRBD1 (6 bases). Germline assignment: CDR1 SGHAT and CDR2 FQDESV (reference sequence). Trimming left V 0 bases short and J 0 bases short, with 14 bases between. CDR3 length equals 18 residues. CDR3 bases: TGTGCCAGCAGCTTAGCGCGAACAGGGCCGTCGAACACCGGGGAGCTGTTTTTT. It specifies CASSLARTGPSNTGELFF. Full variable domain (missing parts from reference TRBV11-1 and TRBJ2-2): EAEVAQSPRYKITEKSQAVAFWCDPISGHATLYWYRQILGQGPELLVQFQDESVVDDSQLPKDRFSAERLKGVDSTLKIQPAELGDSAMYLCASSLARTGPSNTGELFFGEGSRLTVL.

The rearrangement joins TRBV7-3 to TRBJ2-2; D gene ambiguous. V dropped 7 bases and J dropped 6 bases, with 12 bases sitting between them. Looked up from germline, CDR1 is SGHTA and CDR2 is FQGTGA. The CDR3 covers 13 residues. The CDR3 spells CASTPVVSGELFF. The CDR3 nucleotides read TGTGCCAGCACCCCTGTGGTGTCCGGGGAGCTGTTTTTT.

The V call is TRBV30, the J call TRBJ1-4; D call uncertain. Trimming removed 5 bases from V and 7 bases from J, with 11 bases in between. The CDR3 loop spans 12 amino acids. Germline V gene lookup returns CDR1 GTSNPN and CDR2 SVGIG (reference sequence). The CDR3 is CAWEAGSEKLFF. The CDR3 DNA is TGTGCCTGGGAAGCCGGATCTGAAAAACTGTTTTTT. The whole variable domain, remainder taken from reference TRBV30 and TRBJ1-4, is SQTIHQWPATLVQPVGSPLSLECTVEGTSNPNLYWYRQAAGRGLQLLFYSVGIGQISSEVPQNLSASRPQDRQFILSSKKLLLSDSGFYLCAWEAGSEKLFFGSGTQLSVL.

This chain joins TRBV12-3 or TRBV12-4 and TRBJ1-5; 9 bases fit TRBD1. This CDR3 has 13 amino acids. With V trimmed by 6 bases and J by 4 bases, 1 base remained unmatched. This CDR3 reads CASRGTGNQPQHF. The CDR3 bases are TGTGCCAGCAGGGGGACAGGGAATCAGCCCCAGCATTTT.

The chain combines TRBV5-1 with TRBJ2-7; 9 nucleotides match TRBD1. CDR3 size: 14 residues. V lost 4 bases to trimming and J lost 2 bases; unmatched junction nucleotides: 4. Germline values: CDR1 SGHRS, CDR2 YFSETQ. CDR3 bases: TGCGCCAGCAGCGCCGGGACAGGGACCTACGAGCAGTACTTC. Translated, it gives CASSAGTGTYEQYF.

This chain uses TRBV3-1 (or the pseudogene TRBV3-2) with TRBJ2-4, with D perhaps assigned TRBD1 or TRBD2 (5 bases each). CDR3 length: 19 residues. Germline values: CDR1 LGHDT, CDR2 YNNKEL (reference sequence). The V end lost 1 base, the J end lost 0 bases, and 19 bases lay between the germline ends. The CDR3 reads CASSQGSRRDGLAKNIQYF. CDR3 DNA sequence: TGTGCCAGCAGCCAAGGATCAAGACGGGACGGACTAGCCAAAAACATTCAGTACTTC.

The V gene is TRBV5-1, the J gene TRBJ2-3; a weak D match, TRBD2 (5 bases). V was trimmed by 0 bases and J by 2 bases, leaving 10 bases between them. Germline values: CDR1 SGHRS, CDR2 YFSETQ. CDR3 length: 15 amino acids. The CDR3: CASSLGAGLTDTQYF. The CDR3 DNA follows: TGCGCCAGCAGCTTGGGCGCGGGCCTCACAGATACGCAGTATTTT.

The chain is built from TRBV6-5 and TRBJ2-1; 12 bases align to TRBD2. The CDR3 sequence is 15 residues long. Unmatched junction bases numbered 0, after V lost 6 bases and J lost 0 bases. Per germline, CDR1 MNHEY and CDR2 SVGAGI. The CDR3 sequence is CASRTSGSSYNEQFF. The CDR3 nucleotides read TGTGCCAGCAGGACTAGCGGGAGCTCCTACAATGAGCAGTTCTTC.

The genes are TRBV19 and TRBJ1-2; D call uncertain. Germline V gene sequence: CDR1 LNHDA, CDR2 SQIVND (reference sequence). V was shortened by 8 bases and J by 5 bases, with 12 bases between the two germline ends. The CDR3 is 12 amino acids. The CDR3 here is CASLSPRYGYTF. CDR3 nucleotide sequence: TGTGCCAGTCTTTCGCCAAGGTATGGCTACACCTTC.